What follows are 13 T cell receptor beta chains derived from one specimen sequenced in a study of CD8 T cells in Susac syndrome. The RNA input was roughly 0.45 to 1 ug, and it was reverse transcribed with random hexamers. TCRdb analysed the immunoSEQ multiplex PCR reads with MiXCR anew, one entry per CDR3 protein. In the table there are a few hundred thousand distinct CDR3 sequences, 95% of which are singletons. The sequencing input was CD4+ T cells from PBMCs. These receptors were obtained from a human donor with multiple sclerosis.

The chain uses TRBV15 and TRBJ1-5; 7 positions agree with TRBD1. The CDR3 spans 14 residues. CDR1 and CDR2 (germline): LNHNV, YYDKDF (reference sequence). J was trimmed by 4 bases and V by 3 bases; bases with no gene match: 3. For the CDR3, the DNA is TGTGCCACCAGCAGCCCAGGGGGTAATCAGCCCCAGCATTTT. This gives the protein CATSSPGGNQPQHF. Complete variable domain (other parts from reference TRBV15 and TRBJ1-5): DAMVIQNPRYQVTQFGKPVTLSCSQTLNHNVMYWYQQKSSQAPKLLFHYYDKDFNNEADTPDNFQSRRPNTSFCFLDIRSPGLGDTAMYLCATSSPGGNQPQHFGDGTRLSIL.

DNA for the CDR3: TGTGCCAGCAGCCAAAAAGACAGCAATGAGCAGTTCTTC. This translates into CASSQKDSNEQFF. This chain uses TRBV5-4 with TRBJ2-1, with D perhaps matching TRBD1 (5 bases). The CDR3 is made up of 13 amino acids. The germline V gene has CDR1 SGHNT and CDR2 YYREEE (reference sequence). Trimming removed 4 bases from V and 6 bases from J, with 11 bases in between.

The chain combines TRBV18 with TRBJ1-4, with D uncertain. The CDR3 totals 15 residues. Germline V gene lookup returns CDR1 KGHSH and CDR2 LQKENI. V was pared by 4 bases and J by 8 bases, with 17 bases between. This chain's CDR3 is CASSQVEKGNEKLFF. Here the CDR3 DNA reads TGTGCCAGCTCACAGGTTGAGAAAGGGAACGAAAAACTGTTTTTT.

The chain uses TRBV29-1 and TRBJ1-1; no reliable D call. The CDR3 extends over 14 amino acids. The V end lost 3 bases, the J end lost 1 base, and 12 bases lay between the germline ends. Germline assignment: CDR1 SQVTM and CDR2 ANQGSEA. CDR3 sequence (DNA): TGCAGCGTTGATACTAATGCGAAGAACACTGAAGCTTTCTTT. Translating gives CSVDTNAKNTEAFF.

V is TRBV20-1 and J is TRBJ2-5; D could derive from TRBD1 or TRBD2 (6 bases each). Germline CDR1 and CDR2: DFQATT and SNEGSKA (reference sequence). The ends were cut back, 3 bases at V and 4 bases at J, with 24 bases in the middle. The CDR3 has 17 residues. Here the CDR3 DNA reads TGCAGTGCTAGGGACGAGGGGGGTCGCCCCGGTGGAGAGACCCAGTACTTC. It codes for CSARDEGGRPGGETQYF.

CDR3 nucleotides: TGCAGTGCCAATAGGGCCCCGGGGTACGAGCAGTACTTC. Its translation is CSANRAPGYEQYF. V gene TRBV20-1 combines with J gene TRBJ2-7; TRBD2 might be the D (5 bases). Trimming cost V 6 bases and J 4 bases, with 16 bases left between them. The CDR3 extends over 13 amino acids. CDR1 is DFQATT, CDR2 SNEGSKA, per germline (reference sequence).

The sample holds one count of this clonotype. The V call is TRBV4-1, the J call TRBJ2-1; 9 nucleotides match TRBD2. Trimming took 1 base from V and 8 from J; bases not matched to a gene: 9. CDR1 is MGHRA, CDR2 YSYEKL, per germline. This CDR3 is 16 amino acids long. The CDR3 nucleotides are TGCGCCAGCAGCCAAGGCGGGGGGGCCGGAAAGTATGAGCAGTTCTTC. Amino acid sequence: CASSQGGGAGKYEQFF.

V usage is TRBV27 and J usage is TRBJ2-1; D call uncertain. The CDR3 spans 13 residues. The germline V and J ends were trimmed by 3 bases and 8 bases, with 11 bases remaining between them. CDR1 and CDR2 from the germline V gene are MNHEY and SMNVEV (reference sequence). The CDR3 region has the DNA TGTGCCAGCAGTTTGGTTTTTAGGGATGAGCAGTTCTTC. Its protein is CASSLVFRDEQFF.

The J gene is TRBJ2-1, the V gene TRBV29-1; D is possibly TRBD1 (6 bases). V lost 7 bases and J lost 9, with 22 bases in between. This CDR3 is 14 amino acids long. Germline loops: CDR1 SQVTM, CDR2 ANQGSEA. The CDR3 region is CSASGQLPKGEQFF. CDR3 coding DNA: TGCAGCGCCAGCGGACAGTTACCTAAGGGTGAGCAGTTCTTC.

The chain employs TRBV2 and TRBJ2-1; D is ambiguous. The CDR3 consists of 11 residues. V was clipped by 2 bases and J by 8 bases, with 4 bases between them. Germline V gives CDR1 SNHLY, CDR2 FYNNEI. CDR3 residues: CASSEKDEQFF. The CDR3 bases are TGTGCCAGCAGTGAAAAGGATGAGCAGTTCTTC.

The chain links TRBV29-1 to TRBJ1-2; D remains unclear. V was clipped by 1 base and J by 8 bases, with 8 bases between them. The germline V gene has CDR1 SQVTM and CDR2 ANQGSEA. The CDR3 is 11 amino acids. The CDR3: CSVEVGGGYTF. In nucleotides, the CDR3 is TGCAGCGTTGAAGTTGGCGGGGGCTACACCTTC.

The J gene is TRBJ1-2, the V gene TRBV15, with 9 bases aligning to TRBD1. The V gene end was trimmed by 1 base and the J gene end by 4 bases; junction bases not matched to a gene: 4. Germline CDR1 and CDR2: LNHNV and YYDKDF (reference sequence). The CDR3 contains 15 residues. The CDR3 region is CATSRVETGGYGYTF. For the CDR3, the DNA is TGTGCCACCAGCAGAGTAGAGACAGGGGGCTATGGCTACACCTTC.

The V call is TRBV7-9, the J call TRBJ2-1; 12 bases are a match to TRBD2. Trimming at V came to 4 bases and at J to 3 bases, leaving 13 bases not matched to a gene. The CDR3 contains 19 residues. Germline V gene sequence: CDR1 SEHNR, CDR2 FQNEAQ (reference sequence). The CDR3 loop is CASSSIGRTSGALYNEQFF. CDR3 coding DNA: TGTGCCAGCAGCTCAATAGGCAGGACTAGCGGGGCCCTCTACAATGAGCAGTTCTTC.